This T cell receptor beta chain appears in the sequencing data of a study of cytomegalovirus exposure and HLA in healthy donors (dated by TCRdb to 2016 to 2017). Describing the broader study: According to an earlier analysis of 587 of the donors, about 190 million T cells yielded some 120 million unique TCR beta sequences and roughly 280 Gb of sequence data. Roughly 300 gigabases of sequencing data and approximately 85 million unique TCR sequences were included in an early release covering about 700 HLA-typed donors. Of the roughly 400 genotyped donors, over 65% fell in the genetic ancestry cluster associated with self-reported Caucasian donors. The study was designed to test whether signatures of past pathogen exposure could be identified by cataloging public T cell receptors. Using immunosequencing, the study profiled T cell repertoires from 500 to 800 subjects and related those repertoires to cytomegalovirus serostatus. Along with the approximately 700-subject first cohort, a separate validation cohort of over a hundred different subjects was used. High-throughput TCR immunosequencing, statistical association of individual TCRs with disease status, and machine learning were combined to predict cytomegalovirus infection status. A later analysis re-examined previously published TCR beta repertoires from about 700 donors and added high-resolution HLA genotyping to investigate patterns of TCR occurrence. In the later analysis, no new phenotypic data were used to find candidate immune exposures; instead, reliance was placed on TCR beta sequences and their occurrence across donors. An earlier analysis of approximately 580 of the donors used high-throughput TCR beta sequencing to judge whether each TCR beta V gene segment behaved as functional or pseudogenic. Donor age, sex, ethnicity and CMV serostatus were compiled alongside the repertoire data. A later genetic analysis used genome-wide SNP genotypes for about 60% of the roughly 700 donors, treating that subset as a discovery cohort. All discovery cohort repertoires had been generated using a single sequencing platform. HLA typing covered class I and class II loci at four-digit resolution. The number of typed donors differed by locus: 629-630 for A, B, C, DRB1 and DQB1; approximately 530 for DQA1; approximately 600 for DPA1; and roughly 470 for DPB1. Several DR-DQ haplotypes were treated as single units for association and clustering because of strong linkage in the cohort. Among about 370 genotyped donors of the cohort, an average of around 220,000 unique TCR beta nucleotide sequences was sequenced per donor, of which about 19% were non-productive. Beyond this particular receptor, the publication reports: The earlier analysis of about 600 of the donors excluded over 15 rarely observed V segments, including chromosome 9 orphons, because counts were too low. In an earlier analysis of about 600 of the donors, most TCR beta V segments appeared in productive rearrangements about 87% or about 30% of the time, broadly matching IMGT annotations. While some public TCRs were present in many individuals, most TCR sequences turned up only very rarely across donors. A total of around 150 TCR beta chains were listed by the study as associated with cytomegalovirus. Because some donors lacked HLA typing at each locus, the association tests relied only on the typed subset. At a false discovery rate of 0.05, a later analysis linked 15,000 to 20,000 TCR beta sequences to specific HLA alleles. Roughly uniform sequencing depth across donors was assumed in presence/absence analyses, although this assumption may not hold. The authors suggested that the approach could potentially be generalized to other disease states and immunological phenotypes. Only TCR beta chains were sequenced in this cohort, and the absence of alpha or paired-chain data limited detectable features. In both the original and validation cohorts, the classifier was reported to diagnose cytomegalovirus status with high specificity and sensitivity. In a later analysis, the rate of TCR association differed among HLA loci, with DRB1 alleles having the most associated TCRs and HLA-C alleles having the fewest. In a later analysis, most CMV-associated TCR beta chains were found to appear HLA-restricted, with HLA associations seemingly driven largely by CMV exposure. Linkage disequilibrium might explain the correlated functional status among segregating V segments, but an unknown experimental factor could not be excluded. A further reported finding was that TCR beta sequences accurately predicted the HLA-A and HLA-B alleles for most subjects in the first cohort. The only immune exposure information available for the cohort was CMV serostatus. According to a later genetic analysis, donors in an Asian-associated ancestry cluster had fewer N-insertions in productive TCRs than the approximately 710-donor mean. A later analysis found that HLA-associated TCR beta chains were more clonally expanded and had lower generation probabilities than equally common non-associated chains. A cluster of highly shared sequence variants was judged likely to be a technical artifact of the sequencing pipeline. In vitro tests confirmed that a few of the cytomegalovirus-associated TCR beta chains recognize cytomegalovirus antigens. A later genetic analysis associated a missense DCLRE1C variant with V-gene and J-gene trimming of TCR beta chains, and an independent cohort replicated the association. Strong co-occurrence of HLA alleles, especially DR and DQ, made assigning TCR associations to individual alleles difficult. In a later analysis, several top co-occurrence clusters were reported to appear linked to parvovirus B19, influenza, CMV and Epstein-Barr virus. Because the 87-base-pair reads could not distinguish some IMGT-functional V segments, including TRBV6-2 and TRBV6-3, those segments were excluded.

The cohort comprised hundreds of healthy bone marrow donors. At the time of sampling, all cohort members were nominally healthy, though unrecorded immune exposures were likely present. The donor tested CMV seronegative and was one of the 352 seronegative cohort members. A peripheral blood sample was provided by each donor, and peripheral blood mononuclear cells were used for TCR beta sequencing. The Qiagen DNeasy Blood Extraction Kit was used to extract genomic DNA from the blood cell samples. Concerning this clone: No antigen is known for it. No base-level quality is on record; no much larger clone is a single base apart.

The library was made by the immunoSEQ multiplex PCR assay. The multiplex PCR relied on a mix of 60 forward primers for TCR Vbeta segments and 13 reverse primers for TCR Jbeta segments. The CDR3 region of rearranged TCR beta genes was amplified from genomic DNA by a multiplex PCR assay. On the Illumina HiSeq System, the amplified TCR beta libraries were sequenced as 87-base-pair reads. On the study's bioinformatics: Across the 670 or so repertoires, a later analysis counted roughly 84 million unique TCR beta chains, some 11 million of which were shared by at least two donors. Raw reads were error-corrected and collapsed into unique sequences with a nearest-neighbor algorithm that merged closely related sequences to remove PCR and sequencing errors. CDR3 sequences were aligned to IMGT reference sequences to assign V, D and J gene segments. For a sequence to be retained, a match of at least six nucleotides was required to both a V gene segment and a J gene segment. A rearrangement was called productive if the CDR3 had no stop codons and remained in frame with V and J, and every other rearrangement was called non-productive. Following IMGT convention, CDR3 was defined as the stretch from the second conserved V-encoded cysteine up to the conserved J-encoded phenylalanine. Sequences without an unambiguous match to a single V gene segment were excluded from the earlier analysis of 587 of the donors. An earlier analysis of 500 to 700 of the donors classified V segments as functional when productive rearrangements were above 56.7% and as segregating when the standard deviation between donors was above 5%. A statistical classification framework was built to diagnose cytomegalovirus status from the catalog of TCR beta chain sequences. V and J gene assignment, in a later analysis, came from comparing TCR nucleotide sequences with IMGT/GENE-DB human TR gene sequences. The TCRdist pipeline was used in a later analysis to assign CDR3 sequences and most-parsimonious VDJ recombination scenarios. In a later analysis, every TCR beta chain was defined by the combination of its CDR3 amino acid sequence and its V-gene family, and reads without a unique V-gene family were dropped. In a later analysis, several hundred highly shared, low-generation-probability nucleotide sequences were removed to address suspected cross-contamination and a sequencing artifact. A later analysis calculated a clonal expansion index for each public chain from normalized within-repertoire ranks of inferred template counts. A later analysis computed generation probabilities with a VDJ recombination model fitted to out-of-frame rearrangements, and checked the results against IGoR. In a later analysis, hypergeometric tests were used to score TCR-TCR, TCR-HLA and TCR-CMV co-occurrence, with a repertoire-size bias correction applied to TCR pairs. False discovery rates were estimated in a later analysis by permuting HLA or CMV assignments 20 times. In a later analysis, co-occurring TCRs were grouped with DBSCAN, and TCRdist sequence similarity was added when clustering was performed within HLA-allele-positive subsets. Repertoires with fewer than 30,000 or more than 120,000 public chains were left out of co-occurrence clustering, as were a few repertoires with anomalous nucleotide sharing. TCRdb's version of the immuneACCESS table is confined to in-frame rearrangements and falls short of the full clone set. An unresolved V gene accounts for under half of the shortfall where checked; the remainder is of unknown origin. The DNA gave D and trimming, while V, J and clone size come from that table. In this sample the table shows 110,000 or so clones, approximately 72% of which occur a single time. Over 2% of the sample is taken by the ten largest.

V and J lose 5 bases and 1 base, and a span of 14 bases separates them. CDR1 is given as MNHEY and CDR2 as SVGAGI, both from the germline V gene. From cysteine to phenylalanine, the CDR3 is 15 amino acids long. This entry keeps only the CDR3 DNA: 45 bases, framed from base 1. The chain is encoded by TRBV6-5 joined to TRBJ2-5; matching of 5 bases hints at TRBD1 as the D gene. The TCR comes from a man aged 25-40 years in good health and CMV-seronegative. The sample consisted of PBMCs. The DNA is TGTGCCAGCAGTCCTCTCCTTACAGGCCAAGAGACCCAGTACTTC. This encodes CASSPLLTGQETQYF.